This T cell receptor beta chain is drawn from a study of blood T cell repertoires in COVID-19. Sequencing used immunoSEQ multiplex PCR; TCRdb keeps in-frame clones, though not all of them. Seen here are a few hundred thousand clones, 86% observed once, and the top ten hold around 3.6%. This CDR3 is 13 amino acids long. Germline V gives CDR1 KGHSH, CDR2 LQKENI. The V and J ends lost 3 bases and 8 bases respectively, with 10 bases between them. This sequence originates from a young man with active or convalescent COVID-19. The chain joins TRBV18 to TRBJ1-4; D call uncertain. The specimen sequenced was peripheral blood. The CDR3 reads CASSPGLEEKLFF. As DNA, the CDR3 is TGTGCCAGCTCACCCGGGTTGGAGGAAAAACTGTTTTTT. Full variable domain (missing parts from reference TRBV18 and TRBJ1-4): NAGVMQNPRHLVRRRGQEARLRCSPMKGHSHVYWYRQLPEEGLKFMVYLQKENIIDESGMPKERFSAEFPKEGPSILRIQQVVRGDSAAYFCASSPGLEEKLFFGSGTQLSVL.